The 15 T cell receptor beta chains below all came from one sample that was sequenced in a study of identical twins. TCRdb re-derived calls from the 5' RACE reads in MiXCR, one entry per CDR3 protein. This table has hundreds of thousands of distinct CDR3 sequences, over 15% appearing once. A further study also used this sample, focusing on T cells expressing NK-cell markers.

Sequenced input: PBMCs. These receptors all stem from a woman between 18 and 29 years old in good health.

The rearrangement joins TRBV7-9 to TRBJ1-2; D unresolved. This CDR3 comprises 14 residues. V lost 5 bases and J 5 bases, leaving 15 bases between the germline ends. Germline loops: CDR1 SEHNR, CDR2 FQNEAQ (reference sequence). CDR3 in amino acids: CASSPSNGPYGYTF. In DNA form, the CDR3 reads TGTGCCAGCAGCCCGAGCAATGGGCCTTATGGCTACACCTTC. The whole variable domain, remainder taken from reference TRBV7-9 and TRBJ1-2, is DTGVSQNPRHKITKRGQNVTFRCDPISEHNRLYWYRQTLGQGPEFLTYFQNEAQLEKSRLLSDRFSAERPKGSFSTLEIQRTEQGDSAMYLCASSPSNGPYGYTFGSGTRLTVV.

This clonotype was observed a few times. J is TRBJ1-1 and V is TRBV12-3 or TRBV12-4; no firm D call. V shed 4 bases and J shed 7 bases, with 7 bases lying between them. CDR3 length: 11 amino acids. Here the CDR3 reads CASSSSSEAFF. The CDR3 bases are TGTGCCAGCAGTTCAAGCAGTGAAGCTTTCTTT.

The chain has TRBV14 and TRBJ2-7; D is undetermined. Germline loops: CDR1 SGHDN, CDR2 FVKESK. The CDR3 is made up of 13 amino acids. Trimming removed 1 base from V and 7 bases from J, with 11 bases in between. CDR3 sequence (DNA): TGTGCCAGCAGCCAAGGTCCGAGAACAGAGCAGTACTTC. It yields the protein CASSQGPRTEQYF.

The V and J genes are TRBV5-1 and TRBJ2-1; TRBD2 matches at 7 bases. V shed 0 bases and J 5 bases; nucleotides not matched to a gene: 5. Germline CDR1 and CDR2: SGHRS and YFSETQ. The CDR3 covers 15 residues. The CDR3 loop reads CASSLGTRIDNEQFF. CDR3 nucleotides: TGCGCCAGCAGCTTGGGGACTAGGATCGACAATGAGCAGTTCTTC.

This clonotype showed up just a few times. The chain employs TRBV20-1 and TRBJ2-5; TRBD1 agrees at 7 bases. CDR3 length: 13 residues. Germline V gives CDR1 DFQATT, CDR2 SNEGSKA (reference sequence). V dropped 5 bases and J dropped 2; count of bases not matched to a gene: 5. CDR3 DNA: TGCAGTGCTCCAAGGACAGGTCAAGAGACCCAGTACTTC. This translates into CSAPRTGQETQYF.

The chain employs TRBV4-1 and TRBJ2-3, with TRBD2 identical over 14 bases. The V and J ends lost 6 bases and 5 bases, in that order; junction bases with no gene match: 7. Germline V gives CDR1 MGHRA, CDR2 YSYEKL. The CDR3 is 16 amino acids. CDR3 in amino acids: CASRLKTSGRVDTQYF. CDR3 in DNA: TGCGCCAGCAGACTGAAGACTAGCGGGAGGGTAGATACGCAGTATTTT.

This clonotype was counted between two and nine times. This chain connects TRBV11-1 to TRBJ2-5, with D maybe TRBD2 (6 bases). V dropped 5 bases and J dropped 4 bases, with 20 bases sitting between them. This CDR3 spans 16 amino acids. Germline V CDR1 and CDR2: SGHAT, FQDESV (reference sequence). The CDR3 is CASSPSGLTAGETQYF. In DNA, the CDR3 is TGTGCCAGCAGCCCTAGTGGCCTCACAGCGGGAGAGACCCAGTACTTC.

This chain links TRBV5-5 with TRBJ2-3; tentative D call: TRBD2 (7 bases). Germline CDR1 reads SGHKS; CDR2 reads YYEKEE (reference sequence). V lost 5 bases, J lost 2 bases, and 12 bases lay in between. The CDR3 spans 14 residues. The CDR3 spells CASRRGGPTDTQYF. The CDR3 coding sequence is TGTGCCAGCAGGAGGGGGGGGCCCACAGATACGCAGTATTTT.

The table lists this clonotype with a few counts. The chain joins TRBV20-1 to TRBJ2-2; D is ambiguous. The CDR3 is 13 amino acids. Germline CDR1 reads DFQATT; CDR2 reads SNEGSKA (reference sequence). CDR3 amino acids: CSVTGSHTGELFF. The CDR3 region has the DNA TGCAGCGTCACCGGGTCCCACACCGGGGAGCTGTTTTTT.

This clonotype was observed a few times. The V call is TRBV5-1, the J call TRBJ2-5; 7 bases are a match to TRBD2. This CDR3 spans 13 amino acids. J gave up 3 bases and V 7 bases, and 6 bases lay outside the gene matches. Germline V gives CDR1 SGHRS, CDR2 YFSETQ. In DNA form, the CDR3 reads TGCGCCAGCCATAGCGGGCGGGAAGAGACCCAGTACTTC. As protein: CASHSGREETQYF.

The chain's CDR3 is CASSERAGAYTGELFF. The CDR3 coding sequence is TGCGCCAGCAGTGAGAGGGCGGGAGCGTACACCGGGGAGCTGTTTTTT. J is TRBJ2-2 and V is TRBV10-2, with 7 bases matching TRBD2. The CDR3 totals 16 residues. CDR1 and CDR2 from the germline V gene are WSHSY and SAAADI. J was trimmed by 3 bases and V by 2 bases; bases with no gene match: 6.

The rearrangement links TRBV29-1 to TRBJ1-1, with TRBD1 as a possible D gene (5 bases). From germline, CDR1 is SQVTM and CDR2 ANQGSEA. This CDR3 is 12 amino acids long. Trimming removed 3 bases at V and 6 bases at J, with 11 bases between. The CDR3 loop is CSVEGDLPEAFF. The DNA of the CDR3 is TGCAGCGTTGAGGGGGATCTTCCTGAAGCTTTCTTT.

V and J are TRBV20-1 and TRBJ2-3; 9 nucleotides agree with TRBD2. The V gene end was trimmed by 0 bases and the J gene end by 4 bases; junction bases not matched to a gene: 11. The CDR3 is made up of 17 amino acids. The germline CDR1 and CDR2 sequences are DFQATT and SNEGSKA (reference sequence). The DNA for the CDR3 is TGCAGTGCTAGAGATAGGGGCTCTAGCGGGAAGTCAGATACGCAGTATTTT. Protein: CSARDRGSSGKSDTQYF.

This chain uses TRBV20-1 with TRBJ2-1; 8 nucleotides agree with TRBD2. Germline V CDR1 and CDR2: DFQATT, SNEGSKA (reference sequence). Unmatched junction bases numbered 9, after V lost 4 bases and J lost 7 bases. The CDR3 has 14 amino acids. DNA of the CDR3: TGCAGTGCTACTGTCGGGGGGGCCCTAAATGAGCAGTTCTTC. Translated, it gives CSATVGGALNEQFF.

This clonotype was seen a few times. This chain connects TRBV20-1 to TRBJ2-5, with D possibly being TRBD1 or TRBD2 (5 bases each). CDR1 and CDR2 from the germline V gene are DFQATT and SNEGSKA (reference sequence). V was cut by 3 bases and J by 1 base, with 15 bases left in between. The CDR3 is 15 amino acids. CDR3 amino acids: CSASGTDRLQETQYF. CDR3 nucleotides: TGCAGTGCTAGCGGGACGGACCGTCTCCAAGAGACCCAGTACTTC.